The sequence of this T cell receptor beta chain was determined in a study of blood T cell repertoires in COVID-19. Participants had their cohort set by participant-reported clinical history. This table comes from immunoSEQ multiplex PCR, and its TCRdb copy is limited to in-frame clones, with some not included. The sample includes 300,000 to 450,000 clones, 88% of them seen just once. The junction had 8 bases not matched to a gene; V was cut back by 3 bases and J by 11 bases. This CDR3 has 14 residues. The germline gives CDR1 LGHDT, CDR2 YNNKEL (reference sequence). This clonotype was obtained from a woman younger than 35 who had recovered from COVID-19. The V gene is TRBV3-1 (or the pseudogene TRBV3-2), the J gene TRBJ1-1; TRBD1 agrees at 11 bases. The sample taken for sequencing was PBMCs or T cells enriched from blood (not recorded which). The CDR3 sequence is CASSQDRRDRGAFF. The DNA of the CDR3 is TGTGCCAGCAGCCAGGACCGCCGGGACAGGGGGGCTTTCTTT.